The clone carrying this T cell receptor (beta chain) was detected once. No antigen is known for it. The germline V gene has CDR1 SGHRS and CDR2 YFSETQ. The CDR3 has 14 amino acids. Between the trimmed V and J ends, which lost 4 bases and 7 bases, there was a span of 18 bases. This sample was taken from a study of T cells in localized non-small cell lung cancer. Method: immunoSEQ multiplex PCR; TCRdb's copy keeps in-frame clones and lacks some. The sample lists over 9,500 clones; 29% were seen once. Study conclusions and caveats: Sequencing was limited to one tumor region, leaving the possibility of heterogeneity open.

The TCR comes from a man between 40 and 70 years old with stage I lung adenocarcinoma. Sequencing was performed on lung tumor tissue, taken before any cancer treatment. The V gene is TRBV5-1, the J gene TRBJ2-7, with D unresolved. The CDR3 nucleotides are TGCGCCAGCAGCGAGGTCAGTTCTTCCTGGGAGCAGTACTTC. It encodes CASSEVSSSWEQYF.